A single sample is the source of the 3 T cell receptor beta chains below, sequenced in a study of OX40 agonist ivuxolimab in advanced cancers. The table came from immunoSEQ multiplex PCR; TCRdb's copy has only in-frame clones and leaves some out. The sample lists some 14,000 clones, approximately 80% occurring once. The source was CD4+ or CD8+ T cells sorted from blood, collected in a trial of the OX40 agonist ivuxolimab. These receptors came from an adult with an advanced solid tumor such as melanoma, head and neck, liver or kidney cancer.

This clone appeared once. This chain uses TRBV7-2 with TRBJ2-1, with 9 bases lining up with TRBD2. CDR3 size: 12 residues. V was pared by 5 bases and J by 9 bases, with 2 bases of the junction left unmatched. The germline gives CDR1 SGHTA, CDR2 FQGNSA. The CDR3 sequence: CASSTLAGEQFF. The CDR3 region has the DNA TGTGCCAGCAGCACACTAGCGGGTGAGCAGTTCTTC.

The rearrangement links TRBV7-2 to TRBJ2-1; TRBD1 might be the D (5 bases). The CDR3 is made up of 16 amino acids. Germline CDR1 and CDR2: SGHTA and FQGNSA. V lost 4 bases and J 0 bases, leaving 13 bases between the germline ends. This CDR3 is CASSSKQASSYNEQFF. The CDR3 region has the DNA TGTGCCAGCAGCTCAAAACAGGCCAGCTCCTACAATGAGCAGTTCTTC.

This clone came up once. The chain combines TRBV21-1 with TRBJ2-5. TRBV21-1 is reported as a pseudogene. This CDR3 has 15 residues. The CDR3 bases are TGTGCCAGCAGCAATGGTCATGGGGGGCGGGAGACCCAGTACTTC. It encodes CASSNGHGGRETQYF.